These T cell receptor beta chains were read from a single sample in a study of monozygotic twins with inflammatory bowel disease. Reanalyzing the 5' RACE reads, TCRdb keeps one entry per CDR3 protein, without DNA. This specimen shows a few hundred thousand distinct CDR3 sequences; the ten leading clones hold under 3%. Sequenced material: blood. The origin of the receptors is a human donor with ulcerative colitis or Crohn's disease, or a healthy co-twin of an affected twin (not recorded which). CDR3s include the opening cysteine and the closing phenylalanine or tryptophan. Fields, in order: J gene, V gene, CDR3 protein.

j_call: TRBJ2-1; v_call: TRBV9; cdr3_aa: CASSVQGYKNNEQFF
j_call: TRBJ2-3; v_call: TRBV7-2; cdr3_aa: CASSLNPGLAADTQYF
j_call: TRBJ2-2; v_call: TRBV18; cdr3_aa: CASSPRQGGAGELFF
j_call: TRBJ2-7; v_call: TRBV28; cdr3_aa: CASSTTPPGLAGGTYEQYF
j_call: TRBJ2-7; v_call: TRBV6-5; cdr3_aa: CASSYFEGGYEQYF
j_call: TRBJ1-4; v_call: TRBV20-1; cdr3_aa: CSALQGVPNEKLFF
j_call: TRBJ1-2; v_call: TRBV6-1; cdr3_aa: CASSERTVYAQGEGYTF
j_call: TRBJ1-1; v_call: TRBV20-1; cdr3_aa: CSARDWSQRTEAFF
j_call: TRBJ2-3; v_call: TRBV18; cdr3_aa: CASSPSRTSGTDTQYF
j_call: TRBJ2-2; v_call: TRBV28; cdr3_aa: CASSLQLLNTGELFF
j_call: TRBJ1-6; v_call: TRBV5-1; cdr3_aa: CASSGGSNSPLHF
j_call: TRBJ2-6; v_call: TRBV28; cdr3_aa: CASSPHATGANVLTF
j_call: TRBJ2-2; v_call: TRBV29-1; cdr3_aa: CSVGTGQGATGELFF
j_call: TRBJ1-5; v_call: TRBV6-4; cdr3_aa: CARGGLYSNQPQHF
j_call: TRBJ2-1; v_call: TRBV10-3; cdr3_aa: CAISRNTRGVSNEQFF
j_call: TRBJ1-6; v_call: TRBV20-1; cdr3_aa: CSARGRERSYNSPLHF
j_call: TRBJ1-2; v_call: TRBV7-9; cdr3_aa: CASSAAPWANGYTF
j_call: TRBJ2-3; v_call: TRBV20-1; cdr3_aa: CSARDLAGEITDTQYF
j_call: TRBJ2-7; v_call: TRBV7-2; cdr3_aa: CASSSGRPSFEQYF
j_call: TRBJ2-7; v_call: TRBV3-1; cdr3_aa: CASSQAVDGEQYF
j_call: TRBJ1-2; v_call: TRBV27; cdr3_aa: CASSLAGQGRDGYTF
j_call: TRBJ1-3; v_call: TRBV5-5; cdr3_aa: CASSWDSSGNTIYF
j_call: TRBJ2-3; v_call: TRBV6-1; cdr3_aa: CASSGTSIADTQYF
j_call: TRBJ2-7; v_call: TRBV11-2; cdr3_aa: CASSIAARARDFTYEQYF
j_call: TRBJ2-4; v_call: TRBV4-2; cdr3_aa: CASSPAVGSLIIQYF
j_call: TRBJ2-5; v_call: TRBV24-1; cdr3_aa: CATSDPRDRDFQETQYF
j_call: TRBJ2-1; v_call: TRBV15; cdr3_aa: CATSRDAAGTNEQFF
j_call: TRBJ2-6; v_call: TRBV12-3/TRBV12-4; cdr3_aa: CASSFEGSGANVLTF
j_call: TRBJ2-3; v_call: TRBV29-1; cdr3_aa: CSVVDGNTDTQYF
j_call: TRBJ2-5; v_call: TRBV24-1; cdr3_aa: CATSDFSEGETQYF
j_call: TRBJ2-1; v_call: TRBV13; cdr3_aa: CASSQGLAGVSGNNEQFF
j_call: TRBJ2-1; v_call: TRBV6-4; cdr3_aa: CASSDSSKNEQFF
j_call: TRBJ1-2; v_call: TRBV5-4; cdr3_aa: CASSPEARRGYTF
j_call: TRBJ2-3; v_call: TRBV10-3; cdr3_aa: CATKRWGLAGSGTDTQYF
j_call: TRBJ1-3; v_call: TRBV29-1; cdr3_aa: CSVVLPSGNTIYF
j_call: TRBJ1-3; v_call: TRBV19; cdr3_aa: CASRPSDGNTIYF
j_call: TRBJ1-1; v_call: TRBV19; cdr3_aa: CASSTGEGYTEAFF
j_call: TRBJ2-7; v_call: TRBV5-4; cdr3_aa: CASSFWTSGRANEQYF
j_call: TRBJ1-4; v_call: TRBV27; cdr3_aa: CASSTQGREGEKLFF
j_call: TRBJ1-1; v_call: TRBV19; cdr3_aa: CASSWFGANTEAFF
j_call: TRBJ2-7; v_call: TRBV27; cdr3_aa: CASSLRFGQGEQYF
j_call: TRBJ2-2; v_call: TRBV5-1; cdr3_aa: CASSLRQGPPGELFF
j_call: TRBJ1-5; v_call: TRBV12-3/TRBV12-4; cdr3_aa: CASGPGTQESNQPQHF